This is a list of T cell receptor beta chains from one sample in a study of T cell responses to AZD1222 COVID-19 vaccine. Method: immunoSEQ multiplex PCR; TCRdb's copy keeps in-frame clones and lacks some. The top ten clones hold 3% to 4% of a sample with roughly 150,000 clones, more than 70% of them seen once. This sample comprised peripheral blood, obtained on day 0 of MenACWY control vaccination. Every receptor here comes from an adult in good health. The CDR3 runs from the conserved cysteine through the conserved F or W. D genes are given only for firm matches. Not every row has a clone size; where given, it reads once, few, many or a size class.

D gene	V gene	CDR3 length	J gene	clone size	CDR3 DNA	CDR3 protein
.	TRBV19	13	TRBJ1-3	.	TGTGCCAGTCTGGACTTCTCTGGAAACACCATATATTTT	CASLDFSGNTIYF
.	TRBV6-2/TRBV6-3	15	TRBJ1-5	once	TGTGCCAGCAGTTGGGACACGGGGGACAATCAGCCCCAGCATTTT	CASSWDTGDNQPQHF
TRBD1	TRBV5-1	14	TRBJ1-1	.	TGCGCCAGCAGCTTAATGACAGGGGCCGCAGAAGCTTTCTTT	CASSLMTGAAEAFF
.	TRBV7-2	14	TRBJ1-6	.	TGTGCCAGCAGCTTTATTACGCGGGATTCACCCCTCCACTTT	CASSFITRDSPLHF
TRBD1	TRBV6-5	16	TRBJ2-2	.	TGTGCCAGCAGTTACTCCGGGACAGGCCCGACCGGGGAGCTGTTTTTT	CASSYSGTGPTGELFF
TRBD1	TRBV3-1/TRBV3-2	15	TRBJ2-1	.	TGTGCCAGCAGCCGGCAGGGGGTCGGTAAGAATGAGCAGTTCTTC	CASSRQGVGKNEQFF
.	TRBV5-4	14	TRBJ2-3	.	TGTGCCAGCAGCGGGGACTCCAGCGCAGATACGCAGTATTTT	CASSGDSSADTQYF
.	TRBV19	13	TRBJ1-4	.	TGTGCCAGTAGTATGGAGCGGTTTGAAAAACTGTTTTTT	CASSMERFEKLFF
.	TRBV7-2	14	TRBJ2-5	.	TGTGCCAGCAGCGCGTACCGTGGGATCGAGACCCAGTACTTC	CASSAYRGIETQYF
.	TRBV19	12	TRBJ1-4	.	TGTGCCAGTAGTCTATCCGGGGGGAAACTGTTTTTT	CASSLSGGKLFF
.	TRBV9	15	TRBJ1-3	.	TGTGCCAGCAGCGTAGAGGGGGGGACTGGAAACACCATATATTTT	CASSVEGGTGNTIYF
TRBD1	TRBV30	14	TRBJ1-1	.	TGTGCCTGGAGTACCGGACAGGTGAACACTGAAGCTTTCTTT	CAWSTGQVNTEAFF
.	TRBV19	16	TRBJ2-5	.	TGTGCCAGTAGCCTAAGGGGACGGAACTTCCAAGAGACCCAGTACTTC	CASSLRGRNFQETQYF
.	TRBV7-9	13	TRBJ1-3	.	TGTGCCAGCAGAATAGGAGGGGGGGACACCATATATTTT	CASRIGGGDTIYF
.	TRBV3-1/TRBV3-2	14	TRBJ2-1	.	TGTGCCAGCAGCCAAATCTCGGCCTACAATGAGCAGTTCTTC	CASSQISAYNEQFF
.	TRBV7-2	13	TRBJ2-5	.	TGTGCCAGCAGCTTATTGGAGGGAGAGACCCAGTACTTC	CASSLLEGETQYF
.	TRBV29-1	12	TRBJ1-1	.	TGCAGCGCCCACAGCTTAACCGACGAAGCTTTCTTT	CSAHSLTDEAFF
.	TRBV5-1	14	TRBJ2-1	.	TGCGCCAGCAGCTTTGCGGGATCTTACAATGAGCAGTTCTTC	CASSFAGSYNEQFF
TRBD1	TRBV9	17	TRBJ1-1	once	TGTGCCAGCAGCGTAGTGGGACAGGGGGCTTCGAACACTGAAGCTTTCTTT	CASSVVGQGASNTEAFF
.	TRBV6-5	16	TRBJ2-1	.	TGTGCCAGCAGTTTTACTAGGGAAGGGGAAGTTAGTGAGCAGTTCTTC	CASSFTREGEVSEQFF
TRBD2	TRBV18	14	TRBJ2-7	few	TGTGCCAGCTCGCCTCTAGCGGGAGGGAACGAGCAGTACTTC	CASSPLAGGNEQYF
TRBD1	TRBV6-4	15	TRBJ2-1	.	TGTGCCAGCAGTGACCGGGACAGGGGATTAGGGGAGCAGTTCTTC	CASSDRDRGLGEQFF
.	TRBV12-3/TRBV12-4	12	TRBJ2-3	once	TGTGCCAGTAAGGTCGGCACAGATACGCAGTATTTT	CASKVGTDTQYF
.	TRBV5-4	13	TRBJ1-6	.	TGTGCCAGCAGCTTGGATAGAAATTCACCCCTCCACTTT	CASSLDRNSPLHF
.	TRBV6-5	15	TRBJ1-1	.	TGTGCCAGCAGTTACTCACTAACGGGGAACACTGAAGCTTTCTTT	CASSYSLTGNTEAFF
TRBD1	TRBV3-1/TRBV3-2	16	TRBJ1-1	.	TGTGCCAGCAGCCGGACCCGGGACAGCCTTTTTGGGGAAGCTTTCTTT	CASSRTRDSLFGEAFF
.	TRBV5-4	12	TRBJ1-1	.	TGTGCCATCCTAACCGAATCTACTGAAGCTTTCTTT	CAILTESTEAFF
.	TRBV2	14	TRBJ2-3	few	TGTGCCAGCAGTAAAAGCGGAAGGACAGATACGCAGTATTTT	CASSKSGRTDTQYF
.	TRBV7-2	13	TRBJ2-5	.	TGTGCCAGCAGCTTAGATTCCCCCAAGACCCAGTACTTC	CASSLDSPKTQYF
TRBD2	TRBV4-1	16	TRBJ2-1	.	TGCGCCAGCAGCCAAGAGCCCAGCCTAGCGGGAGATGAGCAGTTCTTC	CASSQEPSLAGDEQFF
TRBD1	TRBV5-1	16	TRBJ2-5	.	TGCGCCAGCAGCCTCCGTCCGGACAGGGTAATGGAGACCCAGTACTTC	CASSLRPDRVMETQYF
.	TRBV5-6	14	TRBJ1-2	.	TGTGCCAGCAGCTCGGGACGGAGTATCTATGGCTACACCTTC	CASSSGRSIYGYTF
.	TRBV6-5	14	TRBJ1-2	.	TGTGCCAGCACCGGAAGAAAGGAGAACTATGGCTACACCTTC	CASTGRKENYGYTF
TRBD1	TRBV11-1	15	TRBJ2-2	.	TGTGCCAGCACCAAGGACAGGGGGCACGACGGGGAGCTGTTTTTT	CASTKDRGHDGELFF
TRBD1	TRBV6-1	15	TRBJ1-6	.	TGTGCCAGCAGCCGGGACAGGGTAAAGGATTCACCCCTCCACTTT	CASSRDRVKDSPLHF
.	TRBV4-2	17	TRBJ2-6	.	TGTGCCAGCAGCCAAGTTGGGGGGGCTGGTGAGGCCAACGTCCTGACTTTC	CASSQVGGAGEANVLTF
TRBD1	TRBV28	16	TRBJ1-6	.	TGTGCCAGCAGTTTTCCCCGGACAGGCTCGGGTTCACCCCTCCACTTT	CASSFPRTGSGSPLHF
TRBD1	TRBV7-2	14	TRBJ2-4	.	TGTGCCAGCAGCTCCCGGGACAGGGCTAACATTCAGTACTTC	CASSSRDRANIQYF
.	TRBV5-8	14	TRBJ1-4	.	TGTGCCAGCAGCTTGGCCACAGTGAATGAAAAACTGTTTTTT	CASSLATVNEKLFF
.	TRBV9	14	TRBJ1-1	.	TGTGCCAGCAGCGTAAAGTGGGGGAACACTGAAGCTTTCTTT	CASSVKWGNTEAFF